This T cell receptor beta chain came from a study of blood T cell repertoires in COVID-19. The CDR3 totals 10 residues. Trimming took 9 bases from V and 8 from J, leaving 7 bases between them. Repertoires were generated with immunoSEQ multiplex PCR, while TCRdb's copy carries only in-frame clones and drops some. The data show some 87,000 clones, with around 80% seen just once and 20% held by the top ten. This receptor was identified in a woman older than 75 with active or convalescent COVID-19. The specimen sequenced was peripheral blood. The V gene is TRBV12-3 or TRBV12-4, the J gene TRBJ1-4, with D uncertain. CDR3 amino acids: CASLKEKLFF. Written as DNA, the CDR3 is TGTGCCAGTCTTAAAGAAAAACTGTTTTTT.